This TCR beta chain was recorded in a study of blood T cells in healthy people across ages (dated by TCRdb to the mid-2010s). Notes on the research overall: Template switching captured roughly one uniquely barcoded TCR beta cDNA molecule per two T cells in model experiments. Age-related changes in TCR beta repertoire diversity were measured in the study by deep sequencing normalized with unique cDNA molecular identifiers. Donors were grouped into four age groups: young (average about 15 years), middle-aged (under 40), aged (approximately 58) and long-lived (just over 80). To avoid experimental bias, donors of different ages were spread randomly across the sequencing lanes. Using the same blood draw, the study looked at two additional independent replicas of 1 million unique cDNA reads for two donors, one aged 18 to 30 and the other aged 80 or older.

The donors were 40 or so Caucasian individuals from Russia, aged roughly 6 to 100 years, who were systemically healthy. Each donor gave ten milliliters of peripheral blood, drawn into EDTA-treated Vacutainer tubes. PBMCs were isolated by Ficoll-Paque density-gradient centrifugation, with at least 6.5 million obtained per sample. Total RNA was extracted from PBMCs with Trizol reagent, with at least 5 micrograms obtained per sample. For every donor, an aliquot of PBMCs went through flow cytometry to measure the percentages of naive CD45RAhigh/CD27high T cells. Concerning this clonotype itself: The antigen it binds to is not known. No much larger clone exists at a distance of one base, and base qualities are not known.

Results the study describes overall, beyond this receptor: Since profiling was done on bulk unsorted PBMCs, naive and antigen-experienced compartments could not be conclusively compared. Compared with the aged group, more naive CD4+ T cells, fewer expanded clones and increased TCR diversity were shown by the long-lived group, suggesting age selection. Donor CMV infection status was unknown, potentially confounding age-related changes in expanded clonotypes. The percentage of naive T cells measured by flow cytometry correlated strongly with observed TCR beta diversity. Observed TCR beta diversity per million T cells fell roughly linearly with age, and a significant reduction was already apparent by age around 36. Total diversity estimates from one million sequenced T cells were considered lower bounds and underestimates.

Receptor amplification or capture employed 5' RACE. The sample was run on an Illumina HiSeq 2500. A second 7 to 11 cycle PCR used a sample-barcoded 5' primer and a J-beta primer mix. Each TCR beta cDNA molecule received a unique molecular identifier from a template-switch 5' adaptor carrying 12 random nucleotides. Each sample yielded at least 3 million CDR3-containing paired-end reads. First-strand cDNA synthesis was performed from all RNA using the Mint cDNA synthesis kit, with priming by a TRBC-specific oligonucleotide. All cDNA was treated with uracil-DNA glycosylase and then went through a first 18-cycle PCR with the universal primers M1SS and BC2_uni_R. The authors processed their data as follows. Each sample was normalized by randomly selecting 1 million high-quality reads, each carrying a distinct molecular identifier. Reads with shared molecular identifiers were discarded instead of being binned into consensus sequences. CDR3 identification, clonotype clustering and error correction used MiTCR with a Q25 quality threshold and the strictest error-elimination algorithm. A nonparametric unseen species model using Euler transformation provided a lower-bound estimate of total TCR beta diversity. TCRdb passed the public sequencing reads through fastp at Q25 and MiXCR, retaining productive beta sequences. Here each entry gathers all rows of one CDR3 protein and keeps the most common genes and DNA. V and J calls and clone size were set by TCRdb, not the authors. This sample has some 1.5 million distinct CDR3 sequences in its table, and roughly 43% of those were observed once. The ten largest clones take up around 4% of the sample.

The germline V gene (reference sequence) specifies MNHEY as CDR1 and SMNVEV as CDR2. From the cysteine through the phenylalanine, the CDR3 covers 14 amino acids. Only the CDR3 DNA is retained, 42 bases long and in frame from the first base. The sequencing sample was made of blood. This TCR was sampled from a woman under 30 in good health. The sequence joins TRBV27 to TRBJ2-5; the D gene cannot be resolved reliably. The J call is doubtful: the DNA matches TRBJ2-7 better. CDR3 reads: CASSPKQLFYEQYF. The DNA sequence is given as TGTGCCAGCAGTCCAAAACAGTTGTTCTACGAGCAGTACTTC.